Listed here are 29 T cell receptor beta chains from one sample, sequenced in a study of CD8 T cells in Susac syndrome. RNA, at about 0.5 to 1 ug, was reverse transcribed with random hexamers. TCRdb reanalysed the immunoSEQ multiplex PCR reads using MiXCR and keeps one entry per CDR3 protein. The sample lists roughly 180,000 distinct CDR3 sequences; around 94% were seen once. Sequenced: CD4+ T cells from PBMCs. The receptors originated from a human donor in good health.

The V and J genes are TRBV12-3 or TRBV12-4 and TRBJ1-5; D unresolved. The V gene lost 3 bases and the J gene lost 7 bases, with 7 bases spanning the gap. The length of the CDR3 is 12 residues. As DNA, the CDR3 is TGTGCCAGCAGTTTGGCTGCCCAGCCCCAGCATTTT. Translation: CASSLAAQPQHF.

The chain employs TRBV20-1 and TRBJ2-1, with D unclear. The CDR3 spans 15 residues. The ends were cut back, 1 base at V and 3 bases at J, with 13 bases in the middle. Germline V gene lookup returns CDR1 DFQATT and CDR2 SNEGSKA (reference sequence). The CDR3: CSARALRQDYNEQFF. CDR3 nucleotides: TGCAGTGCTAGAGCTCTGAGACAAGACTACAATGAGCAGTTCTTC.

The chain is built from TRBV20-1 and TRBJ2-5; no reliable D call. V lost 5 bases to trimming and J lost 0 bases, with 7 bases between them. This CDR3 has 12 amino acids. Looked up from germline, CDR1 is DFQATT and CDR2 is SNEGSKA (reference sequence). The CDR3 DNA reads as TGCAGTGCTCGTGACAACCAAGAGACCCAGTACTTC. Translating it yields CSARDNQETQYF.

This sequence joins TRBV7-9 and TRBJ2-6; a possible D gene is TRBD1 (5 bases). In germline, CDR1 is SEHNR, CDR2 FQNEAQ (reference sequence). This CDR3 contains 19 residues. V was trimmed by 5 bases and J by 0 bases, leaving 20 bases between them. CDR3 amino acids: CASSPRLQGFTSGANVLTF. CDR3 DNA sequence: TGTGCCAGCAGCCCACGACTCCAGGGTTTCACCTCTGGGGCCAACGTCCTGACTTTC.

This clonotype has just one count. The CDR3 loop reads CASSLDPEGTIFF. CDR3 DNA sequence: TGTGCCAGCAGCTTGGACCCCGAGGGCACGATCTTCTTC. The gene calls are TRBV5-4 and TRBJ2-1; perhaps TRBD2 as D (5 bases). CDR3 length equals 13 residues. Germline CDR1 reads SGHNT; CDR2 reads YYREEE (reference sequence). Between the trimmed V and J ends, which lost 0 bases and 16 bases, there was a span of 17 bases.

The genes are TRBV12-3 or TRBV12-4 and TRBJ2-2; 7 nucleotides agree with TRBD1. This CDR3 region has 15 residues. V trimming: 5 bases; J trimming: 5 bases; junction bases outside the gene matches: 8. The CDR3 spells CASSKNRGGTGELFF. CDR3 nucleotides: TGTGCCAGCAGTAAGAACAGGGGCGGAACCGGGGAGCTGTTTTTT.

J is TRBJ1-5 and V is TRBV14; tentative D call: TRBD1 (6 bases). Germline V gene sequence: CDR1 SGHDN, CDR2 FVKESK. Trimming removed 0 bases from V and 4 bases from J, with 13 bases in between. The CDR3 has 16 residues. In DNA, the CDR3 is TGTGCCAGCAGCCAAGATCTGGAGCAGGGGAATCAGCCCCAGCATTTT. Translating it yields CASSQDLEQGNQPQHF.

The chain couples TRBV30 to TRBJ2-3, with a possible D match to TRBD2 (6 bases). With 5 bases removed from V and 2 bases from J, the gap between germline ends came to 14 bases. Germline V lookup: CDR1 GTSNPN, CDR2 SVGIG (reference sequence). This CDR3 has 14 amino acids. The CDR3 sequence: CAWAEGLPTDTQYF. DNA of the CDR3: TGTGCCTGGGCGGAGGGGCTCCCCACAGATACGCAGTATTTT.

V gene TRBV20-1 combines with J gene TRBJ1-2, with 7 bases lining up with TRBD1. With V trimmed by 2 bases and J by 5 bases, 5 bases remained unmatched. CDR3 length: 13 residues. The germline V gene has CDR1 DFQATT and CDR2 SNEGSKA (reference sequence). The CDR3 loop is CSARLTGRYGYTF. The DNA of the CDR3 is TGCAGTGCTAGATTGACAGGGCGTTATGGCTACACCTTC.

The chain links TRBV30 to TRBJ2-3; 7 bases fit TRBD2. The CDR3 runs 14 residues. V lost 4 bases and J lost 5; bases outside the gene matches: 9. From germline, CDR1 is GTSNPN and CDR2 SVGIG (reference sequence). DNA of the CDR3: TGTGCCTGGATGATCCCTAGCGGAGGAGATACGCAGTATTTT. Encoded protein: CAWMIPSGGDTQYF. Based on the CDR3 plus reference TRBV30 and TRBJ2-3, the full variable domain is SQTIHQWPATLVQPVGSPLSLECTVEGTSNPNLYWYRQAAGRGLQLLFYSVGIGQISSEVPQNLSASRPQDRQFILSSKKLLLSDSGFYLCAWMIPSGGDTQYFGPGTRLTVL.

This chain links TRBV20-1 with TRBJ2-7, with TRBD1 identical over 9 bases. There are 15 residues in the CDR3. Looked up from germline, CDR1 is DFQATT and CDR2 is SNEGSKA (reference sequence). V shed 7 bases and J 1 base; nucleotides not matched to a gene: 11. DNA for the CDR3: TGCAGTGTAACAACCCCGGGACAGGGTTCCTACGAGCAGTACTTC. The encoded protein is CSVTTPGQGSYEQYF.

The chain links TRBV20-1 to TRBJ2-5, with D unclear. The CDR3 is 13 amino acids. The V gene lost 3 bases and the J gene lost 2 bases, with 10 bases spanning the gap. The germline V gene has CDR1 DFQATT and CDR2 SNEGSKA (reference sequence). CDR3 nucleotide sequence: TGCAGTGCTAGTCTGTCGGTTCAAGAGACCCAGTACTTC. Translation: CSASLSVQETQYF.

This clonotype was seen once. The chain carries TRBV30 and TRBJ1-2, with D possibly being TRBD1 (5 bases). The germline CDR1 and CDR2 sequences are GTSNPN and SVGIG (reference sequence). The CDR3 loop spans 14 amino acids. V was cut by 2 bases and J by 5 bases, with 15 bases left in between. In DNA form, the CDR3 reads TGTGCCTGGAGTCTGCCAGGGTGGGAGTATGGCTACACCTTC. It translates to CAWSLPGWEYGYTF.

The rearrangement uses TRBV29-1 and TRBJ1-1; no clear D. Trimming left V 7 bases short and J 3 bases short, with 9 bases between. This CDR3 has 11 amino acids. Germline V gene lookup returns CDR1 SQVTM and CDR2 ANQGSEA. The DNA for the CDR3 is TGCAGCGCTAAATTTGACACTGAAGCTTTCTTT. Translation gives CSAKFDTEAFF.

The chain employs TRBV7-9 and TRBJ2-3; D gene uncertain. Germline lookup yields CDR1 SEHNR and CDR2 FQNEAQ (reference sequence). Trimming took 5 bases from V and 4 from J, leaving 19 bases between them. The CDR3 runs to 16 residues. In DNA form, the CDR3 reads TGTGCCAGCAGCCCCGCCAGTCTACGTGGGTCAGATACGCAGTATTTT. Protein sequence: CASSPASLRGSDTQYF.

This clonotype was counted a single time. This rearrangement joins TRBV5-1 to TRBJ1-4; 7 bases align to TRBD1. V was clipped by 4 bases and J by 5 bases; unmatched bases: 8. CDR1 and CDR2 (germline): SGHRS, YFSETQ. This CDR3 has 15 amino acids. The CDR3 DNA follows: TGCGCCAGCAGCGCCACCGGGACAGTCAATGAAAAACTGTTTTTT. It encodes CASSATGTVNEKLFF.

This clonotype occurred once. The V call is TRBV27, the J call TRBJ2-7; perhaps TRBD1 as D (5 bases). The CDR3 spans 14 residues. Germline V gene data show CDR1 as MNHEY and CDR2 as SMNVEV (reference sequence). V lost 6 bases and J 4 bases, leaving 16 bases between the germline ends. DNA of the CDR3: TGTGCCAGCAGGACGCGGCAGGGATATTACGAGCAGTACTTC. Its protein product is CASRTRQGYYEQYF.

CDR3 coding DNA: TGTGCCAGCACCGGGACTACAGTGGGCAATCAGCCCCAGCATTTT. The encoded protein is CASTGTTVGNQPQHF. The V and J genes are TRBV2 and TRBJ1-5; a weak D match, TRBD1 (5 bases). Germline V CDR1 and CDR2: SNHLY, FYNNEI. Trimming took off 7 bases at V and 2 bases at J, with 15 bases between the two ends. This CDR3 spans 15 amino acids.

The V call is TRBV5-6, the J call TRBJ1-5; 7 nucleotides match TRBD1. Germline values: CDR1 SGHDT, CDR2 YYEEEE. J was trimmed by 4 bases and V by 4 bases; bases with no gene match: 8. The CDR3 extends over 15 amino acids. DNA of the CDR3: TGTGCCAGCAGCCCCCGGGACAGCATTAATCAGCCCCAGCATTTT. It is translated as CASSPRDSINQPQHF.

V is TRBV29-1 and J is TRBJ1-2; D is uncertain. V lost 3 bases to trimming and J lost 0 bases, with 11 bases between them. Germline CDR1 and CDR2: SQVTM and ANQGSEA. The CDR3 loop spans 14 amino acids. The CDR3 nucleotides read TGCAGCGTTGAGTTACAGAGCCCTAACTATGGCTACACCTTC. Translation: CSVELQSPNYGYTF.

This clonotype was found once. V gene TRBV5-1 combines with J gene TRBJ2-1, with a tentative D call TRBD1 (6 bases). The CDR3 is 13 residues long. CDR1 is SGHRS, CDR2 YFSETQ, per germline. V was clipped by 4 bases and J by 6 bases, with 11 bases between them. The CDR3 spells CASSAGTPNEQFF. The CDR3 nucleotides are TGCGCCAGCAGCGCCGGGACACCCAATGAGCAGTTCTTC.

The chain carries TRBV3-1 and TRBJ2-3; 7 bases fit TRBD2. Germline V CDR1 and CDR2: LGHDT, YNNKEL (reference sequence). J lost 12 bases, V lost 1 base, and 10 bases had no gene match. CDR3 length equals 14 residues. The CDR3 DNA follows: TGTGCCAGCAGCCAAGCGGGGAGGGGATGGGCCCAGTATTTT. This gives the protein CASSQAGRGWAQYF.

The CDR3 sequence: CASSAGTGDTQYF. The CDR3, as DNA: TGTGCCAGCAGCGCCGGGACAGGTGATACGCAGTACTTC. The rearrangement joins TRBV9 to TRBJ2-7; 8 nucleotides match TRBD1. The V gene's germline CDR1 is SGDLS and CDR2 YYNGEE. Trimming cost V 3 bases and J 9 bases; bases outside gene matches: 8. The CDR3 runs 13 residues.

This sequence joins TRBV15 and TRBJ2-3; no definite D call. The CDR3 covers 13 residues. The germline gives CDR1 LNHNV, CDR2 YYDKDF (reference sequence). V was cut by 1 base and J by 2 bases, with 4 bases left in between. In nucleotides, the CDR3 is TGTGCCACCAGCAGAGTGGACACAGATACGCAGTATTTT. This encodes CATSRVDTDTQYF. Full variable domain (outside the CDR3, taken from reference TRBV15 and TRBJ2-3): DAMVIQNPRYQVTQFGKPVTLSCSQTLNHNVMYWYQQKSSQAPKLLFHYYDKDFNNEADTPDNFQSRRPNTSFCFLDIRSPGLGDTAMYLCATSRVDTDTQYFGPGTRLTVL.

The chain has TRBV2 and TRBJ2-5; possibly TRBD1 or TRBD2 for D (5 bases each). Germline assignment: CDR1 SNHLY and CDR2 FYNNEI. V lost 11 bases and J 4 bases, leaving 14 bases between the germline ends. The CDR3 is made up of 12 amino acids. The CDR3 DNA is TGTGCCTGCTCTTCGAGGGGAGAGACCCAGTACTTC. Its translation: CACSSRGETQYF.

The chain joins TRBV29-1 to TRBJ2-7, with 11 bases that match TRBD2. V gave up 7 bases and J gave up 3 bases; unmatched junction bases: 8. CDR3 length equals 14 residues. Germline V lookup: CDR1 SQVTM, CDR2 ANQGSEA. Here the CDR3 reads CSGEGLAENYEQYF. The CDR3 DNA reads TGCAGCGGCGAGGGACTAGCGGAGAACTACGAGCAGTACTTC.

The chain couples TRBV7-2 to TRBJ2-7; TRBD2 matches 12 bases. V shed 2 bases, J shed 4 bases, and the junction held 0 bases outside the gene matches. The CDR3 is 14 amino acids. Germline V gives CDR1 SGHTA, CDR2 FQGNSA. DNA of the CDR3: TGTGCCAGCAGCTTACTAGCGGGGGGGTACGAGCAGTACTTC. Translating it yields CASSLLAGGYEQYF.

The count of this clonotype is one. The chain has TRBV30 and TRBJ2-5; TRBD2 matches at 7 bases. The germline V gene encodes CDR1 GTSNPN and CDR2 SVGIG (reference sequence). J was trimmed by 4 bases and V by 5 bases; bases with no gene match: 10. The CDR3 is made up of 14 amino acids. The DNA for the CDR3 is TGTGCCTGGCAGCGGGACTCCGGAGGAGAGACCCAGTACTTC. As protein: CAWQRDSGGETQYF.

The gene calls are TRBV20-1 and TRBJ2-5, with 7 bases aligning to TRBD2. The CDR3 is 14 residues long. V dropped 2 bases and J dropped 4; count of bases not matched to a gene: 7. In germline, CDR1 is DFQATT, CDR2 SNEGSKA (reference sequence). DNA of the CDR3: TGCAGTGCTAGATCGAACGGGGGGTCAGAGACCCAGTACTTC. The encoded protein is CSARSNGGSETQYF.